A single sample gave rise to the 3 T cell receptor beta chains below, sequenced in a study of blood T cells in healthy people across ages (dated by TCRdb to about 2015). The library was made by 5' RACE. The sequencing machine was an Illumina HiSeq 2500. The second PCR ran for about 6 to 11 cycles and used a J-beta primer mix along with a sample-barcoded 5' primer. TCRdb trimmed public reads at Q25 via fastp, called clones via MiXCR and kept in-frame beta chains. When rows share a CDR3 protein, they turn into one entry using the most common DNA and genes. The sample table holds more than 1,400,000 distinct CDR3 sequences, of which roughly 40% were seen once. The biggest ten clones account for 7.9% of the sample. The sequenced material came from blood. These receptors all stem from a woman younger than 35 in good health.

J is TRBJ2-5 and V is TRBV20-1; 11 bases align to TRBD2. Germline values: CDR1 DFQATT, CDR2 SNEGSKA (reference sequence). The CDR3 is 17 amino acids. Trimming at V came to 2 bases and at J to 1 base, leaving 9 bases not matched to a gene. The CDR3, as DNA: TGCAGTGCTAGATCCAGGACCGGGACTAGCGGCCAAGAGACCCAGTACTTC. Translated, it gives CSARSRTGTSGQETQYF.

The V and J genes are TRBV30 and TRBJ1-4, with D perhaps TRBD1 (6 bases). Trimming shortened V by 4 bases and J by 7 bases, and 13 bases separated the two germline ends. The CDR3 totals 13 residues. CDR1 and CDR2 from the germline V gene are GTSNPN and SVGIG (reference sequence). The CDR3 bases are TGTGCCTGGAACGGACAGAGAGGTGAAAAACTGTTTTTT. As protein: CAWNGQRGEKLFF.

As to this clonotype: This could be a read error, since a much larger clone is one nucleotide away. The chain carries TRBV20-1 and TRBJ2-3; perhaps D is TRBD1 or TRBD2 (6 bases each). This CDR3 has 16 amino acids. Germline lookup yields CDR1 DFQATT and CDR2 SNEGSKA (reference sequence). Between the trimmed V and J ends, which lost 2 bases and 3 bases, there was a span of 18 bases. CDR3 loop: CSARSPERRGTDTQYF. CDR3 in DNA: TGCAGTGCTAGATCCCCGGAGCGGAGGGGGACAGATACGCAGTATTTT.